This TCR beta chain was observed in a study of cytomegalovirus exposure and HLA in healthy donors. Study conclusions and caveats: Most likely, a cluster of highly shared sequence variants arose as a sequencing artifact. Rarity marked most TCR sequences, yet some public TCRs occurred in many donors. Specific recognition of CMV antigens was confirmed in vitro for a few chains (all CMV-associated).

Amplification used 60 Vbeta primers and 13 Jbeta primers. Only in-frame clones appear in the TCRdb table, and some are missing; sequencing was by immunoSEQ multiplex PCR. The sample includes around 120,000 clones, roughly 9.9% of them seen just once. For this clone: Its target is not known. The junction differs from germline at one of its ends, possibly a read error.

Germline lookup yields CDR1 LNHNV and CDR2 YYDKDF (reference sequence). This CDR3 region has 11 residues. Despite likely unrecorded immune exposures, the donors were nominally healthy at the time of sampling. The sequenced sample was PBMCs. The V call is TRBV15, the J call TRBJ2-7; D possibly corresponds to TRBD1 (5 bases). The TCR was taken from a man aged 25-40 years in good health and CMV-seronegative. CDR3 amino acids: CATSTDSEREF. Written as DNA, the CDR3 is TGTGCCACCAGCACCGACAGTGAAAGGGAATTC.